This T cell receptor (beta chain) was sequenced in a study of T cell changes during pregnancy in multiple sclerosis. The method was immunoSEQ multiplex PCR; TCRdb's version includes in-frame clones alone and lacks a portion of them. The sample carries about 60,000 clones, about 90% recorded once. The CDR3 sequence is 16 residues long. Germline loops: CDR1 MNHNY, CDR2 SVGAGI (reference sequence). Trimming removed 5 bases from V and 3 bases from J; junction bases left unmatched: 4. This specimen consisted of CD4+ T cells from peripheral blood mononuclear cells, obtained in the second trimester of pregnancy. The source is a female donor with multiple sclerosis, enrolled in a pregnancy study. The chain couples TRBV6-6 to TRBJ2-1, with 13 bases aligning to TRBD2. CDR3 loop: CASSKGTSGIYNEQFF. In DNA, the CDR3 is TGTGCCAGCAGTAAAGGGACTAGCGGGATCTACAATGAGCAGTTCTTC.